The next 2 T cell receptor beta chains were all read from a single sample in a study of control samples from healthy donors and cancer patients. Sequenced by immunoSEQ multiplex PCR; TCRdb stores in-frame clones only, minus some. This sample has 45,000 to 60,000 clones, with 80% found just once. Sequenced material: blood. Receptors were obtained from a man aged 65 to 85 in good health.

This chain joins TRBV5-1 and TRBJ1-5; 9 bases are shared with TRBD1. The germline gives CDR1 SGHRS, CDR2 YFSETQ. The CDR3 runs 15 residues. V was pared by 4 bases and J by 7 bases, with 9 bases of the junction left unmatched. The CDR3 bases are TGCGCCAGCAGCACCACAGGGGGCGCGGGGCAGCCCCAGCATTTT. It translates to CASSTTGGAGQPQHF.

This chain uses TRBV10-3 with TRBJ1-5, with D maybe TRBD1 (6 bases). There are 13 residues in the CDR3. Between the trimmed V and J ends, which lost 7 bases and 7 bases, there was a span of 14 bases. CDR1 and CDR2 from the germline V gene are ENHRY and SYGVKD. The CDR3 region has the DNA TGTGCCATCACCCCAGGGGTCCAGCAGCCCCAGCATTTT. This sequence encodes CAITPGVQQPQHF.